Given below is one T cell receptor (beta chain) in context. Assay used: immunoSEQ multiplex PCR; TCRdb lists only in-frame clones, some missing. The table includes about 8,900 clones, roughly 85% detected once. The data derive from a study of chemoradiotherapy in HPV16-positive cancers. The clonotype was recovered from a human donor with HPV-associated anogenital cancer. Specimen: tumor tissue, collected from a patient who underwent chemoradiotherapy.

DNA for the CDR3: TGTGCCAGCAGTTTGAACAATGAGCAGTTCTTC. It encodes CASSLNNEQFF. The rearrangement links TRBV27 to TRBJ2-1; D remains unclear. There are 11 residues in the CDR3. Germline V gives CDR1 MNHEY, CDR2 SMNVEV (reference sequence). The ends were cut back, 3 bases at V and 5 bases at J, with 2 bases in the middle.